This passage covers 13 T cell receptor beta chains from one sample sequenced in a study of OX40 agonist ivuxolimab in advanced cancers. Libraries were prepared by immunoSEQ multiplex PCR; TCRdb keeps only in-frame clonotypes and omits some of them. The sample includes roughly 75,000 clones, 86% seen only once; the top ten take about 1%. Sequencing was performed on CD4+ or CD8+ T cells sorted from blood, taken in a trial of the OX40 agonist ivuxolimab. These receptors all stem from an adult with an advanced solid tumor such as melanoma, head and neck, liver or kidney cancer.

This chain uses TRBV19 with TRBJ2-3; TRBD2 agrees at 7 bases. Germline assignment: CDR1 LNHDA and CDR2 SQIVND (reference sequence). CDR3 size: 15 residues. The J segment lost 0 bases and the V segment lost 3 bases, leaving 3 bases of the junction unmatched. This CDR3 reads CASSIASGSTDTQYF. Here the CDR3 DNA reads TGTGCCAGTAGTATCGCTAGCGGTAGCACAGATACGCAGTATTTT.

The genes are TRBV28 and TRBJ1-5; TRBD1 matches 8 bases. CDR1 and CDR2 (germline): MDHEN, SYDVKM. With V trimmed by 7 bases and J by 5 bases, 10 bases remained unmatched. There are 15 residues in the CDR3. CDR3 coding DNA: TGTGCCAGCAACATGCAGGGGGCCCCAGATCAGCCCCAGCATTTT. Encoded protein: CASNMQGAPDQPQHF.

The CDR3 here is CASSFLRDRMNTEAFF. The CDR3 DNA is TGTGCCAGCAGTTTCCTCCGGGACAGGATGAACACTGAAGCTTTCTTT. The J gene is TRBJ1-1, the V gene TRBV27; 8 positions match TRBD1. The germline CDR1 and CDR2 sequences are MNHEY and SMNVEV (reference sequence). Trimming took 3 bases from V and 0 from J; bases not matched to a gene: 6. The CDR3 loop spans 16 amino acids.

The rearrangement uses TRBV7-2 and TRBJ2-3, with 12 bases that match TRBD2. V was clipped by 5 bases and J by 5 bases; unmatched bases: 8. The germline V gene encodes CDR1 SGHTA and CDR2 FQGNSA. This CDR3 has 16 amino acids. The CDR3 loop is CASSAGLAGRGDTQYF. The DNA of the CDR3 is TGTGCCAGCAGCGCGGGACTAGCGGGCCGAGGAGATACGCAGTATTTT. Full variable domain (rest looked up from reference TRBV7-2 and TRBJ2-3): GAGVSQSPSNKVTEKGKDVELRCDPISGHTALYWYRQSLGQGLEFLIYFQGNSAPDKSGLPSDRFSAERTGGSVSTLTIQRTQQEDSAVYLCASSAGLAGRGDTQYFGPGTRLTVL.

The rearrangement joins TRBV7-9 to TRBJ1-1; TRBD1 matches 7 bases. V trimming: 5 bases; J trimming: 12 bases; junction bases outside the gene matches: 9. CDR1 SEHNR and CDR2 FQNEAQ come from the germline V gene (reference sequence). The CDR3 is 12 residues long. The CDR3 protein is CASSREDRQTFF. The CDR3 DNA is TGTGCCAGCAGCCGAGAGGACAGGCAGACTTTCTTT.

J is TRBJ2-2 and V is TRBV30; possibly TRBD2 for D (7 bases). Trimming took off 3 bases at V and 5 bases at J, with 16 bases between the two ends. This CDR3 is 15 amino acids long. Germline CDR1 reads GTSNPN; CDR2 reads SVGIG (reference sequence). This CDR3 reads CAWRRRGRGTGELFF. As DNA, the CDR3 is TGTGCCTGGAGAAGGCGGGGGCGCGGGACCGGGGAGCTGTTTTTT.

This clone occurred a few times. The chain couples TRBV30 to TRBJ1-2, with 8 nucleotides matching TRBD1. Germline CDR1 reads GTSNPN; CDR2 reads SVGIG (reference sequence). The CDR3 loop spans 14 amino acids. V was pared by 3 bases and J by 4 bases, with 7 bases of the junction left unmatched. The CDR3 DNA follows: TGTGCCTGGAGAGTGACAGGGGCGATCTATGGCTACACCTTC. This sequence encodes CAWRVTGAIYGYTF.

To note about this clone: Other nucleotide sequences from this sample produce the same CDR3. Here the CDR3 reads CASSQDRLTTYEQYF. DNA of the CDR3: TGCGCCAGCAGCCAAGATCGACTAACCACCTACGAGCAGTACTTC. The V call is TRBV4-3, the J call TRBJ2-7; tentative D call: TRBD2 (5 bases). Trimming removed 0 bases from V and 2 bases from J, with 11 bases in between. The CDR3 covers 15 residues. The V gene's germline CDR1 is LGHNA and CDR2 YSLEER.

The chain employs TRBV5-4 and TRBJ2-7, with 7 positions matching TRBD1. Germline values: CDR1 SGHNT, CDR2 YYREEE (reference sequence). The CDR3 runs 13 residues. V shed 0 bases, J shed 6 bases, and the junction held 3 bases outside the gene matches. This chain's CDR3 is CASSLDRGGEQYF. In DNA, the CDR3 is TGTGCCAGCAGCTTGGACAGGGGTGGCGAGCAGTACTTC.

V is TRBV29-1 and J is TRBJ2-1, with D possibly TRBD2 on 6 matching bases. Trimming stripped 4 bases from V and 5 bases from J, with 12 bases between. The CDR3 consists of 13 residues. Germline-derived CDR1 and CDR2 are SQVTM and ANQGSEA. In DNA form, the CDR3 reads TGCAGCGTTGGCGGGAATAGGCACAATGAGCAGTTCTTC. The encoded protein is CSVGGNRHNEQFF.

The chain has TRBV28 and TRBJ1-1; 7 bases fit TRBD1. CDR1 is MDHEN, CDR2 SYDVKM, per germline. The J segment lost 6 bases and the V segment lost 8 bases, leaving 9 bases of the junction unmatched. There are 13 residues in the CDR3. DNA for the CDR3: TGTGCCAGCGACGACAGGGCGGGCGCTGAAGCTTTCTTT. Residues: CASDDRAGAEAFF.

The chain is built from TRBV28 and TRBJ2-5; 7 bases are a match to TRBD1. Germline V gene data show CDR1 as MDHEN and CDR2 as SYDVKM. V was clipped by 5 bases and J by 5 bases; unmatched bases: 5. The CDR3 spans 13 residues. Here the CDR3 reads CASSQQGYETQYF. In DNA, the CDR3 is TGTGCCAGCAGTCAACAGGGGTATGAGACCCAGTACTTC.

This chain uses TRBV10-3 with TRBJ2-5; D is unresolved. Germline V gene sequence: CDR1 ENHRY, CDR2 SYGVKD. V lost 4 bases, J lost 1 base, and 1 base lay in between. The CDR3 spans 11 residues. This CDR3 reads CAISAQETQYF. Here the CDR3 DNA reads TGTGCCATCAGTGCCCAAGAGACCCAGTACTTC.